Each of the 24 T cell receptor beta chains below was sequenced from the same sample in a study of blood T cell repertoires in COVID-19. Measured with immunoSEQ multiplex PCR; TCRdb has only the in-frame clones, and not every one. The data contain roughly 500,000 clones, 89% of them singletons. The sample consisted of peripheral blood. These receptor sequences come from a man aged 18 to 29 with COVID-19, enrolled during active disease.

Only a few counts were recorded for this clone. The chain joins TRBV4-1 to TRBJ1-1; the D gene is possibly TRBD1 (6 bases). Germline values: CDR1 MGHRA, CDR2 YSYEKL. V was shortened by 1 base and J by 4 bases, with 13 bases between the two germline ends. This CDR3 is 15 amino acids long. CDR3 in amino acids: CASSQVPGEPTEAFF. The DNA for the CDR3 is TGCGCCAGCAGCCAAGTTCCAGGGGAGCCCACTGAAGCTTTCTTT.

V and J are TRBV7-8 and TRBJ1-2; D is undetermined. CDR1 and CDR2 (germline): SGHVS, FQNEAQ. The CDR3 extends over 13 amino acids. The V gene lost 3 bases and the J gene lost 7 bases, with 12 bases spanning the gap. The CDR3 DNA follows: TGTGCCAGCAGCTTTGGAGGGTCGGGTGGCTACACCTTC. It codes for CASSFGGSGGYTF.

The V call is TRBV10-1, the J call TRBJ2-5, with D perhaps TRBD2 (7 bases). The ends were cut back, 6 bases at V and 5 bases at J, with 19 bases in the middle. The CDR3 length is 15 residues. Per the germline V gene, CDR1 is WNHNN and CDR2 is SYGVQD (reference sequence). DNA for the CDR3: TGCGCCAGCAGACTCCTAGGGGGGGGCCTGGAGACCCAGTACTTC. Amino acids: CASRLLGGGLETQYF.

V is TRBV4-1 and J is TRBJ2-6; D unclear. Germline loops: CDR1 MGHRA, CDR2 YSYEKL. V lost 1 base, J lost 0 bases, and 4 bases lay in between. The CDR3 runs 15 residues. The CDR3 nucleotides read TGCGCCAGCAGCCAAGGGCTCTCTGGGGCCAACGTCCTGACTTTC. Its translation is CASSQGLSGANVLTF.

The chain employs TRBV4-1 and TRBJ2-1; 11 bases map to TRBD1. This CDR3 comprises 19 residues. Germline CDR1 reads MGHRA; CDR2 reads YSYEKL. V dropped 0 bases and J dropped 6; count of bases not matched to a gene: 13. Written as DNA, the CDR3 is TGCGCCAGCAGCCAAGAGGGTTACCCTGCGGGACAGGGGGTCAATGAGCAGTTCTTC. Its protein is CASSQEGYPAGQGVNEQFF.

The V gene is TRBV12-2, the J gene TRBJ2-5; TRBD2, as called in the table, went unchecked against the DNA. TRBV12-2 is listed as a pseudogene. CDR3 length: 13 amino acids. The CDR3: CASRPLEGETQYF. The CDR3 DNA is TGTGCAAGTCGCCCTCTGGAGGGAGAGACCCAGTACTTC.

V gene TRBV11-3 combines with J gene TRBJ2-1, with a weak D call TRBD2 (5 bases). Looked up from germline, CDR1 is SGHNT and CDR2 is YENEEA. This CDR3 comprises 12 residues. Trimming left V 3 bases short and J 10 bases short, with 10 bases between. CDR3 nucleotide sequence: TGTGCCAGCAGCTTGGGCCAGCGGGAGCAGTTCTTC. Residues: CASSLGQREQFF.

Only a few counts were recorded for this clone. V gene TRBV5-4 combines with J gene TRBJ2-7; D gene uncertain. Per the germline V gene, CDR1 is SGHNT and CDR2 is YYREEE (reference sequence). This CDR3 is built from 14 residues. V was pared by 4 bases and J by 2 bases, with 13 bases between. The CDR3 nucleotides read TGTGCCAGCAGCACATCCGGCGGCACCTACGAGCAGTACTTC. Translated, it gives CASSTSGGTYEQYF.

J is TRBJ2-3 and V is TRBV6-5; the D gene is possibly TRBD2 (5 bases). V lost 2 bases to trimming and J lost 2 bases, with 8 bases between them. This CDR3 has 14 residues. Germline loops: CDR1 MNHEY, CDR2 SVGAGI. Written as DNA, the CDR3 is TGTGCCAGCAGTTACCGGGATTACACAGATACGCAGTATTTT. Its translation: CASSYRDYTDTQYF.

The CDR3 DNA reads as TGCGCCAGCAGCGTTGGGATAGCGGGGGGCACAGATACGCAGTATTTT. Its protein product is CASSVGIAGGTDTQYF. This chain joins TRBV5-1 and TRBJ2-3; 9 bases match TRBD2. The CDR3 is 16 amino acids. V gave up 4 bases and J gave up 1 base; unmatched junction bases: 7. CDR1 is SGHRS, CDR2 YFSETQ, per germline.

V gene TRBV25-1 combines with J gene TRBJ1-6; TRBD1 aligns across 8 bases. CDR3 length: 15 amino acids. V was clipped by 1 base and J by 6 bases; unmatched bases: 2. CDR1 and CDR2 from the germline V gene are MGHDK and SYGVNS. CDR3 nucleotide sequence: TGTGCCAGCAGTGAATCTACAGGGGGTAATTCACCCCTCCACTTT. It yields the protein CASSESTGGNSPLHF. The variable domain in full, with the rest retrieved from reference TRBV25-1 and TRBJ1-6, is EADIYQTPRYLVIGTGKKITLECSQTMGHDKMYWYQQDPGMELHLIHYSYGVNSTEKGDLSSESTVSRIRTEHFPLTLESARPSHTSQYLCASSESTGGNSPLHFGNGTRLTVT.

In regard to this clone: An end of the junction differs from the germline gene, which may be a read error. DNA for the CDR3: TGTGCCAGCAGCCCAGGGGGACTAGCGCTTGCGGGGGACTTC. As protein: CASSPGGLALAGDF. The V gene is TRBV7-9, the J gene TRBJ2-5; 10 bases are shared with TRBD2. This CDR3 is built from 14 residues. CDR1 SEHNR and CDR2 FQNEAQ come from the germline V gene (reference sequence).

The chain employs TRBV24-1 and TRBJ2-3, with a weak D call TRBD1 (6 bases). The length of the CDR3 is 14 residues. Per germline, CDR1 KGHDR and CDR2 SFDVKD. V was cut by 7 bases and J by 3 bases, with 13 bases left in between. CDR3 coding DNA: TGTGCCACCAGCCGACCCGGGACAACAGATACGCAGTATTTT. This encodes CATSRPGTTDTQYF.

The chain has TRBV11-1 and TRBJ1-2; D not certain. V lost 5 bases and J lost 8, with 15 bases in between. Germline values: CDR1 SGHAT, CDR2 FQDESV (reference sequence). The CDR3 runs to 13 residues. CDR3 region: CASSPGIPEGYTF. CDR3 nucleotide sequence: TGTGCCAGCAGCCCCGGGATCCCCGAGGGCTACACCTTC.

The chain combines TRBV11-2 with TRBJ2-5; 11 bases align to TRBD2. The junction had 2 bases not matched to a gene; V was cut back by 0 bases and J by 2 bases. In germline, CDR1 is SGHAT, CDR2 FQNNGV. This CDR3 comprises 16 residues. The CDR3 loop reads CASSLEASGGQETQYF. CDR3 in DNA: TGTGCCAGCAGCTTAGAAGCTAGCGGGGGGCAAGAGACCCAGTACTTC.

The chain joins TRBV19 to TRBJ2-6, with TRBD2 matching 7 bases. J lost 0 bases, V lost 3 bases, and 14 bases had no gene match. The V gene's germline CDR1 is LNHDA and CDR2 SQIVND (reference sequence). The length of the CDR3 is 20 residues. The CDR3 coding sequence is TGTGCCAGTAGTATCCCCCGGGGGGTACCACTTTACTCTGGGGCCAACGTCCTGACTTTC. It specifies CASSIPRGVPLYSGANVLTF.

The chain employs TRBV2 and TRBJ2-2; 10 bases match TRBD1. The CDR3 length is 16 residues. In germline, CDR1 is SNHLY, CDR2 FYNNEI. Trimming removed 3 bases from V and 7 bases from J; junction bases left unmatched: 8. The CDR3, as DNA: TGTGCCAGCAGTGACAGTGGGGACAGGGGAGACGGGGAGCTGTTTTTT. Translated, it gives CASSDSGDRGDGELFF.

The rearrangement joins TRBV7-8 to TRBJ2-2; D ambiguous. Trimming removed 3 bases at V and 1 base at J, with 6 bases between. Germline V lookup: CDR1 SGHVS, CDR2 FQNEAQ. The CDR3 is made up of 14 amino acids. CDR3 loop: CASSFDWNTGELFF. The CDR3 nucleotides are TGTGCCAGCAGCTTTGACTGGAACACCGGGGAGCTGTTTTTT.

This chain joins TRBV5-4 and TRBJ2-3, with TRBD2 matching over 11 bases. The CDR3 contains 16 residues. The germline gives CDR1 SGHNT, CDR2 YYREEE (reference sequence). The V segment lost 5 bases and the J segment 2 bases; nucleotides outside the gene matches: 7. The CDR3 protein is CASRTELAGDTDTQYF. The CDR3 coding sequence is TGTGCCAGCAGAACCGAACTAGCGGGGGACACAGATACGCAGTATTTT.

The chain is built from TRBV5-1 and TRBJ2-3, with TRBD1 as a possible D gene (6 bases). This CDR3 spans 15 amino acids. CDR1 and CDR2 from the germline V gene are SGHRS and YFSETQ. The V end was cut by 3 bases, the J end by 0 bases, with 11 bases between. The CDR3 sequence is CASSSQGFSTDTQYF. In DNA form, the CDR3 reads TGCGCCAGCAGCTCACAGGGATTTAGCACAGATACGCAGTATTTT.

The V call is TRBV6-1, the J call TRBJ2-1; 11 bases align to TRBD2. The CDR3 is 16 amino acids. Germline V gives CDR1 MNHNS, CDR2 SASEGT. J gave up 7 bases and V 4 bases, and 9 bases lay outside the gene matches. The CDR3 reads CASSVNSGGASNEQFF. CDR3 sequence (DNA): TGTGCCAGCAGTGTGAATAGCGGGGGGGCCTCTAATGAGCAGTTCTTC.

The gene calls are TRBV28 and TRBJ1-5, with 7 positions matching TRBD1. Germline loops: CDR1 MDHEN, CDR2 SYDVKM. This CDR3 spans 15 amino acids. J gave up 1 base and V 6 bases, and 6 bases lay outside the gene matches. The CDR3 region is CASRPQGTSNQPQHF. The CDR3 DNA follows: TGTGCCAGCAGACCACAGGGGACGAGCAATCAGCCCCAGCATTTT.

The V call is TRBV2, the J call TRBJ1-1; no clear D gene. Germline V lookup: CDR1 SNHLY, CDR2 FYNNEI. Between the trimmed V and J ends, which lost 4 bases and 0 bases, there was a span of 6 bases. The CDR3 is 13 amino acids. DNA for the CDR3: TGTGCCAGCAGTGGAGAGATGAACACTGAAGCTTTCTTT. It is translated as CASSGEMNTEAFF.

The chain combines TRBV2 with TRBJ1-2, with D tentatively TRBD1 (6 bases). The CDR3 runs to 16 residues. CDR1 is SNHLY, CDR2 FYNNEI, per germline. V shed 0 bases and J shed 4 bases, with 15 bases lying between them. The CDR3 here is CASSEAATRGFYGYTF. The DNA for the CDR3 is TGTGCCAGCAGTGAAGCGGCCACGAGGGGGTTCTATGGCTACACCTTC.